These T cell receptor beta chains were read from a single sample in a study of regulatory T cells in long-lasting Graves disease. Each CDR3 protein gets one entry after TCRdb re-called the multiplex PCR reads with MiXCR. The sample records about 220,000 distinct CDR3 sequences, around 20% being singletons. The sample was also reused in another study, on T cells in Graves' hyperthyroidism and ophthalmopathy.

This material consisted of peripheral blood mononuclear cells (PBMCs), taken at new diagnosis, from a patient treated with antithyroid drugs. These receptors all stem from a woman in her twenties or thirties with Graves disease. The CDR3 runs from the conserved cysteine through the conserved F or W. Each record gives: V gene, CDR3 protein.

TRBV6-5	CASSSRDREETQYF
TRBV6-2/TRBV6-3	CASRKGTENTGELFF
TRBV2	CASSRLTVNTEAFF
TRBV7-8	CASSLDWDPNTGELFF
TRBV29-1	CSVLRLVNYGYTF
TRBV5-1	CASHLTRTQETQYF
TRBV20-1	CSAKLVGRNEQFF
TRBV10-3	CAIKGQGAANTEAFF
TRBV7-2	CASSPSLAGNTGELFF
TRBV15	CATSRDRRSYGYTF
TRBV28	CASTSGQAATNEKLFF
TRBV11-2	CASSSLGSYNSPLHF
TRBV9	CASSVEGRGREQYF
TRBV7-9	CASRPDTNTEAFF
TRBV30	CAWSVRQGWNSPLHF
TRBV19	CASSRPGQGDIEAFF
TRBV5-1	CASSPAVQGGSPLHF
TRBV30	CACYWGSDSSYEQYF
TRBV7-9	CASSFVEGSNQPQHF
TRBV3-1	CASSIRTGGYGYTF
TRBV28	CASSLHSAGADTQYF
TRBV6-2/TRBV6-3	CASSVLQYSNQPQHF
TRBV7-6	CASSFLGVQETQYF
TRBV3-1	CASSQAVQGGYTF
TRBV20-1	CSASRTGRTGELFF
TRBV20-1	CSARDPGQGAWETQYF
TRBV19	CASIGDRGRRDGYTF
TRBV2	CASSEGTGAYNEQFF
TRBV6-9	CASSYPAQPQHF
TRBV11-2	CASRATSAQETQYF
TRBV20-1	CSARYGTGVKNIQYF
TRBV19	CASSIERTGELFF
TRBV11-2	CASSRTGTATNEKLFF
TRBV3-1	CASSPRTSGSYEQYF
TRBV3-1	CASSQDGAGLDGYTF
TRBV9	CATGPSDTGELFF
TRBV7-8	CASSVTGAWSQPQHF
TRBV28	CASSGQGRFQPQHF
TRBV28	CASSSRSTGNYGYTF
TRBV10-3	CAISETTGGYTF
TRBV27	CASSWGSGGLANEQFF
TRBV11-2	CASSWSRGTEAFF
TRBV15	CATSPDNSGYNEQFF
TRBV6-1	CASTKAPGQGIYGYTF
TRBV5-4	CASSSGFNEKLFF
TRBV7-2	CASSLGGGVVSYEQYF
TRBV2	CASSGFEGQETQYF
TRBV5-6	CASTPTLGSGSGNTIYF
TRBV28	CASTLGGSSYNEQFF
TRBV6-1	CASSVLQEYEQYF
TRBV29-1	CSVQTGSYNEQFF
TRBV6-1	CASSGQGGETQYF
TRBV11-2	CASSLDLTGGSYGYTF
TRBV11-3	CASRHRGGTEQYF
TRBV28	CASLGLAGAETDTQYF